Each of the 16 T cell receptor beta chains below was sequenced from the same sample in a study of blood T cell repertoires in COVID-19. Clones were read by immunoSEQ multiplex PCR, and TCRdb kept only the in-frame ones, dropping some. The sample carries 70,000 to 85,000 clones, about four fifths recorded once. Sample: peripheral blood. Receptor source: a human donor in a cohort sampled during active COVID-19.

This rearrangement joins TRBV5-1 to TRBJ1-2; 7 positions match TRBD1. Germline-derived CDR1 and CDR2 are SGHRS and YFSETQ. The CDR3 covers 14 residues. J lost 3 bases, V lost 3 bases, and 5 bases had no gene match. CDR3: CASSSETGYYGYTF. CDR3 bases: TGCGCCAGCAGCTCTGAGACAGGGTACTATGGCTACACCTTC.

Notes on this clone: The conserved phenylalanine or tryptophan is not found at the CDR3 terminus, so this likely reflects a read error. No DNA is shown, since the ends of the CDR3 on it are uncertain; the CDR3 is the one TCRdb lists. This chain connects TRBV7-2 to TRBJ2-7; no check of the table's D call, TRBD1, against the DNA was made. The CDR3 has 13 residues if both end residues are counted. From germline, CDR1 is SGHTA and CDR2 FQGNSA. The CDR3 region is CASSLRSAGQGEL.

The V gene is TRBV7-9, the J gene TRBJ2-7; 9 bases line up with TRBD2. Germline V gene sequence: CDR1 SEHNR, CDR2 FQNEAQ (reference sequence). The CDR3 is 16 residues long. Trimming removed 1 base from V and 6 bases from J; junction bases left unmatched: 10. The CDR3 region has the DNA TGTGCCAGCAGCTTAGGTGGCCTAGCGGGGCCAACCGAGCAGTACTTC. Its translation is CASSLGGLAGPTEQYF.

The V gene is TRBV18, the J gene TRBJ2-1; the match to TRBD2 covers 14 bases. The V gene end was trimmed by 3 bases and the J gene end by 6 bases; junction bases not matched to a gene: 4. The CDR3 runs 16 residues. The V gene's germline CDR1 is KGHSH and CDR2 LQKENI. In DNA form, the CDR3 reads TGTGCCAGCTCACCCTCGACTAGCGGGGGGGCCAATGAGCAGTTCTTC. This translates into CASSPSTSGGANEQFF. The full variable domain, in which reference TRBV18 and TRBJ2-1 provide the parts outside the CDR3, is NAGVMQNPRHLVRRRGQEARLRCSPMKGHSHVYWYRQLPEEGLKFMVYLQKENIIDESGMPKERFSAEFPKEGPSILRIQQVVRGDSAAYFCASSPSTSGGANEQFFGPGTRLTVL.

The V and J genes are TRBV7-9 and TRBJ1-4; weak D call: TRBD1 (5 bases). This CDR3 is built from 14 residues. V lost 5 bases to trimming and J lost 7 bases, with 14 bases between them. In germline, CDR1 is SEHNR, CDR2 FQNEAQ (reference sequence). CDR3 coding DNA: TGTGCCAGCAGCCCAGGGAGTAGCGGTGAAAAACTGTTTTTT. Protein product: CASSPGSSGEKLFF.

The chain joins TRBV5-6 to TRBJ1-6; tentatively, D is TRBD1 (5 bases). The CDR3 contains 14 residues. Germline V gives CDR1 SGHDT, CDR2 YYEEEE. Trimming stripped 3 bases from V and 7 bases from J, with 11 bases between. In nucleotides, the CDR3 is TGTGCCAGCAGCTACGACAGTGGGAATTCACCCCTCCACTTT. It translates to CASSYDSGNSPLHF.

The CDR3 loop is CASSPDRNYGYTF. CDR3 DNA: TGTGCCAGCAGCCCGGACAGGAACTATGGCTACACCTTC. The V gene is TRBV5-4, the J gene TRBJ1-2, with 7 nucleotides matching TRBD1. After removal of 4 bases from V and 2 bases from J, the junction contained 2 bases not matched to a gene. The CDR3 consists of 13 residues. Germline lookup yields CDR1 SGHNT and CDR2 YYREEE (reference sequence).

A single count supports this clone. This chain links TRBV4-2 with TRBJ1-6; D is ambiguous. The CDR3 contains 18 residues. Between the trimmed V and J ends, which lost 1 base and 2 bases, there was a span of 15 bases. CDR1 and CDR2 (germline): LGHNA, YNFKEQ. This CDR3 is CASSQVEARVAYNSPLHF. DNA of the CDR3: TGTGCCAGCAGCCAAGTGGAGGCCCGGGTGGCCTATAATTCACCCCTCCACTTT.

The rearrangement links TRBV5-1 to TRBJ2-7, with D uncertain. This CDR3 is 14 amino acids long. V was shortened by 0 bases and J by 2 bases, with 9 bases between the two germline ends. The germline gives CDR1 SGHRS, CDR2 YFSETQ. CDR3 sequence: CASSLGPSAYEQYF. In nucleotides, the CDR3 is TGCGCCAGCAGCTTGGGGCCTAGTGCCTACGAGCAGTACTTC.

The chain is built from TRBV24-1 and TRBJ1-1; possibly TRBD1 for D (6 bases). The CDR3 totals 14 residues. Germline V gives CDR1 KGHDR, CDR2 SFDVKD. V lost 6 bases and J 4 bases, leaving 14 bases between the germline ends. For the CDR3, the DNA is TGTGCCACCAGTCCGTCCCGGGACACCACTGAAGCTTTCTTT. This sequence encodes CATSPSRDTTEAFF.

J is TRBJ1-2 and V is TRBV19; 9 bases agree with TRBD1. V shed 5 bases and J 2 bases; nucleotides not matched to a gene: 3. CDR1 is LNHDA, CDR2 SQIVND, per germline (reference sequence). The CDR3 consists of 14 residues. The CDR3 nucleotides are TGTGCCAGTAGTCGGGACAGGGTGAACTATGGCTACACCTTC. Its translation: CASSRDRVNYGYTF.

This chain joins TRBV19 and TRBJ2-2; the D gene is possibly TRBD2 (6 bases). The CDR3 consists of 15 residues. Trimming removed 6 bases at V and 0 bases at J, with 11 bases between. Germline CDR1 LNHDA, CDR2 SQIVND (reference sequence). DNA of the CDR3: TGTGCCAGTAGGCGGGATCAGGCGAACACCGGGGAGCTGTTTTTT. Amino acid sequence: CASRRDQANTGELFF.

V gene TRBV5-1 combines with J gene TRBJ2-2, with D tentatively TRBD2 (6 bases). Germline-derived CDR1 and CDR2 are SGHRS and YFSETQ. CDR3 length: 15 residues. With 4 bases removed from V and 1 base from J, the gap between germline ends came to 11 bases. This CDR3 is CASSPEGRNTGELFF. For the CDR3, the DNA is TGCGCCAGCAGCCCGGAGGGCAGGAACACCGGGGAGCTGTTTTTT.

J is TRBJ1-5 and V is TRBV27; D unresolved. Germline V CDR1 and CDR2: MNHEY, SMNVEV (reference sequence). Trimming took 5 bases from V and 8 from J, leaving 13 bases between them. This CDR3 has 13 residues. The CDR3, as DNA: TGTGCCAGCAGTCCGCGACTGCATGAGCCCCAGCATTTT. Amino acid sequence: CASSPRLHEPQHF.

CDR3 sequence: CASSLLLPVTLSSYNEQFF. CDR3 DNA: TGTGCCAGCAGCCTCCTCTTACCGGTGACTCTCAGCTCCTACAATGAGCAGTTCTTC. The chain joins TRBV27 to TRBJ2-1, with D hard to call. The CDR3 runs to 19 residues. V was trimmed by 6 bases and J by 0 bases, leaving 24 bases between them. The V gene's germline CDR1 is MNHEY and CDR2 SMNVEV (reference sequence).

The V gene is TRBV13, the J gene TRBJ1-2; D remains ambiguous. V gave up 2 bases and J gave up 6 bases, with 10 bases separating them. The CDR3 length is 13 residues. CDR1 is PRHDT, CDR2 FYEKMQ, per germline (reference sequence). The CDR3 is CASSLTQKNGYTF. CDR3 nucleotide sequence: TGTGCCAGCAGCTTAACACAGAAGAATGGCTACACCTTC.